Listed below are T cell receptor beta chains from one sample, sequenced in a study of OX40 agonist ivuxolimab in advanced cancers. The table came from immunoSEQ multiplex PCR; TCRdb's copy has only in-frame clones and leaves some out. The repertoire holds 65,000 to 80,000 clones, with roughly 91% as singletons. The sequencing used CD4+ or CD8+ T cells sorted from blood, collected in a trial of the OX40 agonist ivuxolimab. The receptors were sampled from an adult with an advanced solid tumor such as melanoma, head and neck, liver or kidney cancer. Both conserved end residues are part of each CDR3. D genes are given only for firm matches. Size values are once, few and many counts, or a class for expanded clones, and some rows have none.

abundance,v_gene,d_gene,j_gene,CDR3nt,CDR3aa
NA,TRBV10-3,TRBD1,TRBJ1-2,TGTGCCATCAGTGACGTGACAGGGGGCGTTGGCTACACCTTC,CAISDVTGGVGYTF
NA,TRBV9,TRBD1,TRBJ1-2,TGTGCCAGCAGCGTAGGGGACAGGGGGACCTATGGCTACACCTTC,CASSVGDRGTYGYTF
NA,TRBV9,TRBD2,TRBJ2-3,TGTGCCAGCAGCGTAGCGAATCTAGCGGGAGGGCCAAGCACAGATACGCAGTATTTT,CASSVANLAGGPSTDTQYF
NA,TRBV5-4,TRBD1,TRBJ2-1,TGTGCCAGCAGCCCCTGGACAGGGGGCAATGAGCAGTTCTTC,CASSPWTGGNEQFF
NA,TRBV6-5,NA,TRBJ1-2,TGTGCCAGCAGTTACGGTCAGGGGCTGCGCTATGGCTACACCTTC,CASSYGQGLRYGYTF
NA,TRBV18,NA,TRBJ2-7,TGTGCCAGCTCACCGGGACTCCAATACGAGCAGTACTTC,CASSPGLQYEQYF
once,TRBV7-2,NA,TRBJ2-3,TGTGCCAGCAGCCCCTCGACTAGCACAGATACGCAGTATTTT,CASSPSTSTDTQYF
once,TRBV7-3,NA,TRBJ2-1,TGTGCCAGCAGCTTATATAGCCTCCCCGATGAGCAGTTCTTC,CASSLYSLPDEQFF
NA,TRBV19,TRBD1,TRBJ1-5,TGTGCCAGTAGTCCCGGGGACAGGGGGAGCAATCAGCCCCAGCATTTT,CASSPGDRGSNQPQHF
NA,TRBV6-5,NA,TRBJ2-7,TGTGCCAGCCCCGGTTTGGAGCAGTACTTC,CASPGLEQYF
NA,TRBV7-9,NA,TRBJ2-1,TGTGCCAGCAGCTTAGGTGTAGGGGAACAGGGCGATGAGCAGTTCTTC,CASSLGVGEQGDEQFF
NA,TRBV27,NA,TRBJ2-1,TGTGCCAGCAGTCCCCTCAGTGGCATAAGACAAACCAATGAGCAGTTCTTC,CASSPLSGIRQTNEQFF
NA,TRBV6-6,NA,TRBJ1-1,TGTGCCAGCAGTTATTTATCGGAAGGGACTGAAGCTTTCTTT,CASSYLSEGTEAFF
NA,TRBV27,NA,TRBJ1-2,TGTGCCAGCAGTTTATTGTCAGGGTTGAATGGCTACACCTTC,CASSLLSGLNGYTF
few,TRBV7-3,NA,TRBJ2-2,TGTGCCAGCAGCCCCCCCGGCACCGGGGAGCTGTTTTTT,CASSPPGTGELFF
NA,TRBV25-1,TRBD1,TRBJ1-1,TGTGCCAGCAGTGAAGGGACAGGGGTTGTCACTGAAGCTTTCTTT,CASSEGTGVVTEAFF
once,TRBV7-9,NA,TRBJ2-3,TGTGCCAGCAGCGCAAGGACTCAAAAGGCGCAGTATTTT,CASSARTQKAQYF
once,TRBV2,NA,TRBJ2-2,TGTGCCAGCAGTGAAAACGGTGCAGGCAACACCGGGGAGCTGTTTTTT,CASSENGAGNTGELFF
few,TRBV6-5,NA,TRBJ2-2,TGTGCCAGCAGTCGCGGGACGAACACCGGGGAGCTGTTTTTT,CASSRGTNTGELFF
NA,TRBV4-2,TRBD2,TRBJ2-3,TGTGCCAGCAGCCAAGAGTTAGCGGGAGGCACAGATACGCAGTATTTT,CASSQELAGGTDTQYF
NA,TRBV28,NA,TRBJ2-7,TGTGCCAGCAGTCACGACAAAGCCTACGAGCAGTACTTC,CASSHDKAYEQYF
once,TRBV6-6,NA,TRBJ2-6,TGTGCCAGCAGGGAACAGGGTTCTGGGGCCAACGTCCTGACTTTC,CASREQGSGANVLTF
NA,TRBV29-1,NA,TRBJ2-3,TGCAGCGTTGCTGGACACCTTTTAGATACGCAGTATTTT,CSVAGHLLDTQYF
NA,TRBV28,NA,TRBJ1-4,TGTGCCAGCAGGATCCGAGGGGGTTCAATAAATGAAAAACTGTTTTTT,CASRIRGGSINEKLFF
NA,TRBV2,NA,TRBJ1-4,TGTGCCAGCAGGACAGGAACAACTAATGAAAAACTGTTTTTT,CASRTGTTNEKLFF
NA,TRBV6-5,NA,TRBJ1-4,TGTGCCAGCAGTTCCCGGGTCTCTCCGGGGGGAAAACTGTTTTTT,CASSSRVSPGGKLFF